These T cell receptor beta chains were read from a single sample in a study of CD8+CD57+ T cells in acquired aplastic anemia. TCRdb reprocessed the reads with MiXCR, giving one entry per CDR3 protein. The sample consists of roughly 200,000 distinct CDR3 sequences, roughly 60% of them appearing once. Sequenced: sorted CD4+, CD8+, or CD8+CD57+ T cells (not recorded which) from PBMCs. These receptors were taken from a human donor with aplastic anemia. The CDR3 runs from the conserved cysteine through the conserved F or W. D genes are given only for firm matches. Clone sizes are given selectively: once, few, many, or a class where the clone is expanded.

V: TRBV5-1
D: .
J: TRBJ2-7
size: once
DNA: TGTGCCAGCAGCCCTCGGGGGCTCCTCTACGAGCAGTACTTC
CDR3: CASSPRGLLYEQYF

V: TRBV20-1
D: TRBD1
J: TRBJ1-6
size: .
DNA: TGCAGTGCTAGAGACCTTCCGACAGGGCGGCATTCACCCCTCCACTTT
CDR3: CSARDLPTGRHSPLHF

V: TRBV2
D: .
J: TRBJ1-4
size: few
DNA: TGTGCCAGCAGTGTTGGCGGAGGTAATGAAAAACTGTTTTTT
CDR3: CASSVGGGNEKLFF

V: TRBV24-1
D: .
J: TRBJ2-1
size: once
DNA: TGTGCCACCAGTGTAAGCGCTTGGGATGAGCAGTTCTTC
CDR3: CATSVSAWDEQFF

V: TRBV15
D: .
J: TRBJ1-2
size: few
DNA: TGTGCCACCAGCAGAGAGGGGGGGGCACTGGGCTACACCTTC
CDR3: CATSREGGALGYTF

V: TRBV5-1
D: TRBD2
J: TRBJ2-2
size: many
DNA: TGCGCCAGCAGCTCCGAGCGGGGGCCGAACACCGGGGAGCTGTTTTTT
CDR3: CASSSERGPNTGELFF

V: TRBV19
D: .
J: TRBJ1-1
size: few
DNA: TGTGCCAGTAGTATAGCTAGGGGTACTGAAGCTTTCTTT
CDR3: CASSIARGTEAFF

V: TRBV7-9
D: TRBD1
J: TRBJ1-1
size: few
DNA: TGTGCCAGCAGGGGACAGGCAGCTGAAGCTTTCTTT
CDR3: CASRGQAAEAFF

V: TRBV20-1
D: .
J: TRBJ1-2
size: few
DNA: TGCAGTCACTATGGCTACACCTTC
CDR3: CSHYGYTF

V: TRBV12-3/TRBV12-4
D: .
J: TRBJ2-7
size: .
DNA: TGTGCCAGCAGCGCCATGGGCAGCCAGTCCTACGAGCAGTACTTC
CDR3: CASSAMGSQSYEQYF

V: TRBV5-1
D: TRBD1
J: TRBJ1-2
size: .
DNA: TGCGCCAGCAGCCCGCAAGACAGGGCTGGCTACACCTTC
CDR3: CASSPQDRAGYTF

V: TRBV15
D: TRBD2
J: TRBJ2-2
size: .
DNA: TGTGCCACCAGCAGCGGACTAGCGTTCACCGGGGAGCTGTTTTTT
CDR3: CATSSGLAFTGELFF

V: TRBV10-3
D: TRBD1
J: TRBJ1-6
size: .
DNA: TGTGCCATCAGTGAGCAGGGGGCTGGAAATAATTCACCCCTCCACTTT
CDR3: CAISEQGAGNNSPLHF

V: TRBV2
D: .
J: TRBJ2-4
size: many
DNA: TGTGCCAGCAGTGATAAGTGGAGGGGGTTGAACATTCAGTACTTC
CDR3: CASSDKWRGLNIQYF

V: TRBV7-9
D: .
J: TRBJ2-2
size: .
DNA: TGTGCCAGCAGCCCGGGGGCCCTAGCGGTGGCCGGGGAGCTGTTTTTT
CDR3: CASSPGALAVAGELFF

V: TRBV29-1
D: .
J: TRBJ2-7
size: many
DNA: TGCAGCGTTGAAGGGGGTACCTCCTACGAGCAGTACTTC
CDR3: CSVEGGTSYEQYF

V: TRBV20-1
D: TRBD1
J: TRBJ1-4
size: .
DNA: TGCAGTGCTCGCCGACAGGGGTCTAATGAAAAACTGTTTTTT
CDR3: CSARRQGSNEKLFF

V: TRBV20-1
D: TRBD2
J: TRBJ2-1
size: .
DNA: TGCAGTGCTAGGGCCAGAGGGGCTAGCGGGAACAATGAGCAGTTCTTC
CDR3: CSARARGASGNNEQFF

V: TRBV29-1
D: TRBD1
J: TRBJ2-5
size: few
DNA: TGCAGCGTCACCACAGGGGGGGAGACCCAGTACTTC
CDR3: CSVTTGGETQYF

V: TRBV6-6
D: .
J: TRBJ1-6
size: .
DNA: TGTGCCAGCAGTTACTCAGGGATGGCTAATTCACCCCCCCACTTT
CDR3: CASSYSGMANSPPHF

V: TRBV29-1
D: .
J: TRBJ2-7
size: .
DNA: TGCAGCGTTTCCTGGACCGATTTAACGGGCGAGCAGTACTTC
CDR3: CSVSWTDLTGEQYF

V: TRBV19
D: TRBD1
J: TRBJ2-1
size: many
DNA: TGTGCCAGTAGCCAGACCGGGACAGATTACAATGAGCAGTTCTTC
CDR3: CASSQTGTDYNEQFF

V: TRBV2
D: .
J: TRBJ2-5
size: .
DNA: TGTGCCAGCTGCCTTTGGCCTAGGGAGACCCAGTACTTC
CDR3: CASCLWPRETQYF

V: TRBV7-8
D: .
J: TRBJ2-5
size: few
DNA: TGTGCCAGCAGCTTAAAGGTGGAGACCCAGTACTTC
CDR3: CASSLKVETQYF

V: TRBV2
D: TRBD1
J: TRBJ1-1
size: .
DNA: TGTGCCAAGGACAGGGGTCGTTCTGAAGCTTTCTTT
CDR3: CAKDRGRSEAFF

V: TRBV6-1
D: .
J: TRBJ1-2
size: .
DNA: TGTGCCAGCAGACAGGGAAGAGGCTACACCTTC
CDR3: CASRQGRGYTF

V: TRBV7-2
D: .
J: TRBJ2-3
size: .
DNA: TGTGCCAGCAGCTTAGAGGTCGCCTTCACAGATACGCAGTATTTT
CDR3: CASSLEVAFTDTQYF

V: TRBV15
D: TRBD2
J: TRBJ2-1
size: .
DNA: TGTGCCACCAGCAGAGGCCTAGCGGGGAGTGGAGATACGCAGTTCTTC
CDR3: CATSRGLAGSGDTQFF

V: TRBV10-3
D: TRBD1
J: TRBJ2-4
size: .
DNA: TGTGCCAGCTGGGACAGGGCAGGGGCTGGTGACATTCAGTACTTC
CDR3: CASWDRAGAGDIQYF

V: TRBV9
D: .
J: TRBJ2-2
size: many
DNA: TGTGCCAGCAGCGGGGGGGGCCACGGGGAGCTGTTTTTT
CDR3: CASSGGGHGELFF

V: TRBV5-6
D: .
J: TRBJ1-2
size: few
DNA: TGTGCCAGCAGCTCGACAGTAAGTGGCTACACCTTC
CDR3: CASSSTVSGYTF

V: TRBV10-3
D: .
J: TRBJ2-5
size: few
DNA: TGTGCCATCAGTGAGTCCACTTTTGAGACCCAGTACTTC
CDR3: CAISESTFETQYF

V: TRBV15
D: TRBD1
J: TRBJ1-2
size: .
DNA: TGTGCCACCAGCTCGGGACAGGGGACGGCTGGCTACACCTTC
CDR3: CATSSGQGTAGYTF

V: TRBV29-1
D: .
J: TRBJ1-2
size: .
DNA: TGCAGCGTTGATGATAAGGCATACTATGGCTACACCTTC
CDR3: CSVDDKAYYGYTF

V: TRBV20-1
D: .
J: TRBJ1-2
size: .
DNA: TGCAGTGCTAGAGATTATCAGACATATGGCTACACCTTC
CDR3: CSARDYQTYGYTF

V: TRBV7-7
D: .
J: TRBJ2-1
size: .
DNA: TGTGCTAGCAGCAAACGACACGGGGATGAGCAGTTCTTC
CDR3: CASSKRHGDEQFF

V: TRBV20-1
D: .
J: TRBJ2-7
size: .
DNA: TGCAGTGCTAGAGATATCACCTACGAGCAGTACTTC
CDR3: CSARDITYEQYF

V: TRBV7-3
D: .
J: TRBJ2-1
size: few
DNA: TGTGCCAGCAGCTTAAACTTCCTCAATGAGCAGTTCTTC
CDR3: CASSLNFLNEQFF

V: TRBV12-3/TRBV12-4
D: TRBD2
J: TRBJ2-1
size: many
DNA: TGTGCCATCGCAATTGGCGGGGGGGCCTACAATGAGCAGTTCTTC
CDR3: CAIAIGGGAYNEQFF

V: TRBV29-1
D: .
J: TRBJ2-3
size: .
DNA: TGCAGCGTGCAAAGAGGGCCAGATACGCAGTATTTT
CDR3: CSVQRGPDTQYF

V: TRBV7-9
D: TRBD2
J: TRBJ2-2
size: .
DNA: TGTGCCAGCAGCGTCTGGGCGGGAGGACGGGGGGGGCTGTTTTTT
CDR3: CASSVWAGGRGGLFF

V: TRBV19
D: TRBD2
J: TRBJ2-7
size: once
DNA: TGTGCCAGTAGTATATCTAGGGGACTAGCGGGAGGTTACGAGCAGTACTTC
CDR3: CASSISRGLAGGYEQYF

V: TRBV15
D: TRBD1
J: TRBJ1-5
size: .
DNA: TGTGCCATCAGCAGATCTCGACAGGGGGGTAGCAATCAGCCCCAGCATTTT
CDR3: CAISRSRQGGSNQPQHF

V: TRBV5-1
D: .
J: TRBJ2-5
size: .
DNA: TGCGCCAGCAGCTTGGACGGCGGGGGCTTGGAGGGGGTCCAGTACTTC
CDR3: CASSLDGGGLEGVQYF

V: TRBV19
D: .
J: TRBJ1-4
size: .
DNA: TGTGCCAGTAGTATCGGGGTTAATAATGAAAAACTGTTTTTT
CDR3: CASSIGVNNEKLFF

V: TRBV7-2
D: TRBD1
J: TRBJ1-1
size: .
DNA: TGTGCCAGCAGCCAAGGGGGCTGGAACACTGAAGCTTTATTT
CDR3: CASSQGGWNTEALF

V: TRBV5-1
D: TRBD1
J: TRBJ2-7
size: .
DNA: TGCGCCAGCAGCCCAGGGGACAGGGGCTACGAGCAGTACTTC
CDR3: CASSPGDRGYEQYF

V: TRBV12-3/TRBV12-4
D: TRBD1
J: TRBJ1-6
size: .
DNA: TGTGCCAGCAGTTTAGGCCCGGGGACAGGACTGCACCATTCACCCCTCCACTTT
CDR3: CASSLGPGTGLHHSPLHF

V: TRBV12-3/TRBV12-4
D: .
J: TRBJ2-1
size: .
DNA: TGTGCCAGCAGTCCCGTTAGCGTCCCGGGTACTGAGCAGTTCTTC
CDR3: CASSPVSVPGTEQFF

V: TRBV9
D: .
J: TRBJ1-6
size: .
DNA: TGTGCCAGCGATGGCGGGGATAGCTCCTATAATTCACCCCTCCACTTT
CDR3: CASDGGDSSYNSPLHF

V: TRBV7-9
D: TRBD2
J: TRBJ2-7
size: few
DNA: TGTGCCAGCAGCGGTTCAGCGGGAGGGATCTACGAGCAGTACTTC
CDR3: CASSGSAGGIYEQYF

V: TRBV7-8
D: .
J: TRBJ1-2
size: .
DNA: TGTGCCAGCAGGCTCTGGGGGGGCCCTGACGGCTACACCTTC
CDR3: CASRLWGGPDGYTF

V: TRBV2
D: .
J: TRBJ1-1
size: .
DNA: TGTGCCAGCAGTGAATCAGTGGGGCTACGCGGCACTGAAGCTTTCTTT
CDR3: CASSESVGLRGTEAFF

V: TRBV19
D: .
J: TRBJ1-1
size: .
DNA: TGTGCCAGTAGTCCTAACAGGGAGGGCACTGAAGCTTTCTTT
CDR3: CASSPNREGTEAFF